The next 23 T cell receptor beta chains were all read from a single sample in a study of cytomegalovirus exposure and HLA in healthy donors (dated by TCRdb to about 2017). Library prep was done by the immunoSEQ multiplex PCR assay. For the multiplex PCR, a mixture combining 60 forward primers for TCR Vbeta segments and 13 reverse primers for TCR Jbeta segments was used. The clones in this table, taken by TCRdb from immuneACCESS, are in-frame only. Not every clone is retained; where verified, under half of the shortfall comes from an unresolved V gene, and the cause of the rest is unknown. The sample's table lists a count of just over 80,000 clones. The ten largest account for about 1.1% of the sample. Sequencing was done on a sample of PBMCs. The source of these receptors is a woman aged 25 to 39 in good health and CMV-seronegative.

The J gene is TRBJ2-2, the V gene TRBV28; perhaps TRBD2 as D (5 bases). The CDR3 length is 15 residues. The V gene's germline CDR1 is MDHEN and CDR2 SYDVKM. Trimming shortened V by 2 bases and J by 7 bases, and 14 bases separated the two germline ends. In DNA form, the CDR3 reads TGTGCCAGCAGTTTAGGACTCTTGTCGGGCGGGGAGCTGTTTTTT. Protein: CASSLGLLSGGELFF.

This chain joins TRBV4-1 and TRBJ1-1; D call uncertain. The length of the CDR3 is 14 residues. Trimming removed 0 bases at V and 5 bases at J, with 10 bases between. CDR1 and CDR2 from the germline V gene are MGHRA and YSYEKL. The DNA of the CDR3 is TGCGCCAGCAGCCAAGATCTACCGGGGACTGAAGCTTTCTTT. This gives the protein CASSQDLPGTEAFF.

The rearrangement uses TRBV5-1 and TRBJ2-2; 12 bases align to TRBD2. CDR3 length equals 18 residues. Germline V gives CDR1 SGHRS, CDR2 YFSETQ. Trimming cost V 3 bases and J 4 bases; bases outside gene matches: 10. CDR3 sequence: CASSWTLAGGPGTGELFF. CDR3 in DNA: TGCGCCAGCAGCTGGACCCTAGCGGGAGGGCCAGGCACCGGGGAGCTGTTTTTT.

V and J are TRBV6-1 and TRBJ1-2; possibly TRBD1 for D (5 bases). Germline assignment: CDR1 MNHNS and CDR2 SASEGT. The CDR3 is 12 residues long. Trimming took 3 bases from V and 3 from J, leaving 5 bases between them. The CDR3 region is CASSDRDYGYTF. CDR3 in DNA: TGTGCCAGCAGTGACAGGGACTATGGCTACACCTTC.

V and J are TRBV30 and TRBJ2-5; TRBD2 might be the D (6 bases). V lost 0 bases and J 1 base, leaving 12 bases between the germline ends. From germline, CDR1 is GTSNPN and CDR2 SVGIG (reference sequence). This CDR3 contains 15 residues. The CDR3 DNA reads TGTGCCTGGAGTGTAGGCGGGGCGGCCCAAGAGACCCAGTACTTC. Protein sequence: CAWSVGGAAQETQYF.

The V call is TRBV4-1, the J call TRBJ2-2; maybe TRBD1 (5 bases). The CDR3 consists of 14 residues. Germline loops: CDR1 MGHRA, CDR2 YSYEKL. Trimming shortened V by 4 bases and J by 5 bases, and 11 bases separated the two germline ends. This chain's CDR3 is CASSPTVTTGELFF. The CDR3 region has the DNA TGCGCCAGCAGCCCGACAGTTACAACCGGGGAGCTGTTTTTT.

The chain uses TRBV19 and TRBJ1-2, with D perhaps matching TRBD1 (5 bases). CDR3 length: 13 amino acids. Germline loops: CDR1 LNHDA, CDR2 SQIVND (reference sequence). Trimming cost V 2 bases and J 8 bases, with 12 bases left between them. CDR3 bases: TGTGCCAGTAGTATAACGGGACTATACGGCTACACCTTC. It is translated as CASSITGLYGYTF.

The V call is TRBV10-3, the J call TRBJ1-4, with unresolved D. Germline lookup yields CDR1 ENHRY and CDR2 SYGVKD. The CDR3 contains 14 residues. V was trimmed by 10 bases and J by 3 bases, leaving 15 bases between them. The DNA for the CDR3 is TGTGCCACCGGGGAGGGTTCGGCTAATGAAAAACTGTTTTTT. Its protein product is CATGEGSANEKLFF.

The chain links TRBV5-1 to TRBJ2-3; D remains unclear. The CDR3 is made up of 15 amino acids. V was shortened by 2 bases and J by 3 bases, with 13 bases between the two germline ends. Germline V gives CDR1 SGHRS, CDR2 YFSETQ. CDR3 sequence (DNA): TGCGCCAGCAGCTTATCCGGATCGGGTACAGATACGCAGTATTTT. Protein sequence: CASSLSGSGTDTQYF. The full variable domain, completed using reference TRBV5-1 and TRBJ2-3, is KAGVTQTPRYLIKTRGQQVTLSCSPISGHRSVSWYQQTPGQGLQFLFEYFSETQRNKGNFPGRFSGRQFSNSRSEMNVSTLELGDSALYLCASSLSGSGTDTQYFGPGTRLTVL.

CDR3 sequence: CASIRWSPLEVSPLHF. The CDR3 coding sequence is TGTGCCAGCATCCGATGGAGTCCCCTCGAGGTGTCACCCCTCCACTTT. The V gene is TRBV7-9, the J gene TRBJ1-6; unclear D gene. Trimming removed 7 bases at V and 10 bases at J, with 23 bases between. Germline V gene data show CDR1 as SEHNR and CDR2 as FQNEAQ (reference sequence). The CDR3 runs 16 residues.

For the CDR3, the DNA is TGCGCCAGCAGCTCCACCCCGACTAGCGGGGTTTCAGATACGCAGTATTTT. Its translation is CASSSTPTSGVSDTQYF. This chain connects TRBV5-1 to TRBJ2-3; 11 positions match TRBD2. Germline V gene sequence: CDR1 SGHRS, CDR2 YFSETQ. The length of the CDR3 is 17 residues. The V and J ends lost 3 bases and 4 bases, in that order; junction bases with no gene match: 10.

The chain couples TRBV10-3 to TRBJ2-7, with 11 bases identical to TRBD2. V lost 3 bases, J lost 2 bases, and 6 bases stayed unmatched. Germline values: CDR1 ENHRY, CDR2 SYGVKD. This CDR3 spans 16 amino acids. DNA for the CDR3: TGTGCCATCAGTGAACATAGCGGGGGGGACCCCTACGAGCAGTACTTC. This sequence encodes CAISEHSGGDPYEQYF.

This chain joins TRBV30 and TRBJ2-7; 7 nucleotides agree with TRBD1. The CDR3 loop spans 13 amino acids. CDR1 is GTSNPN, CDR2 SVGIG, per germline (reference sequence). Trimming took 2 bases from V and 3 from J; bases not matched to a gene: 4. CDR3 in amino acids: CAWSPRTGYEQYF. The CDR3 DNA reads TGTGCCTGGAGTCCTCGGACAGGCTACGAGCAGTACTTC.

The chain joins TRBV11-1 to TRBJ2-3, with D uncertain. Germline values: CDR1 SGHAT, CDR2 FQDESV (reference sequence). With 3 bases removed from V and 0 bases from J, the gap between germline ends came to 4 bases. The CDR3 is 13 amino acids. The CDR3 here is CASSFGSTDTQYF. The CDR3 nucleotides read TGTGCCAGCAGCTTCGGGAGCACAGATACGCAGTATTTT.

The chain carries TRBV18 and TRBJ2-3, with D possibly being TRBD2 (6 bases). This CDR3 is built from 14 residues. Germline values: CDR1 KGHSH, CDR2 LQKENI. V dropped 6 bases and J dropped 0 bases, with 10 bases sitting between them. The CDR3 reads CASSGGPSTDTQYF. CDR3 DNA: TGTGCCAGCTCGGGAGGACCTAGCACAGATACGCAGTATTTT.

The rearrangement joins TRBV4-1 to TRBJ2-1; 14 nucleotides line up with TRBD2. Germline-derived CDR1 and CDR2 are MGHRA and YSYEKL. This CDR3 contains 18 residues. V gave up 0 bases and J gave up 9 bases; unmatched junction bases: 10. The chain's CDR3 is CASSQDLEGTSGGAEQFF. The CDR3 region has the DNA TGCGCCAGCAGCCAAGACTTGGAGGGGACTAGCGGGGGAGCTGAGCAGTTCTTC.

The V and J genes are TRBV5-1 and TRBJ2-4; no reliable D call. CDR3 length: 10 residues. V shed 2 bases and J shed 13 bases, with 7 bases lying between them. Germline values: CDR1 SGHRS, CDR2 YFSETQ. CDR3 coding DNA: TGCGCCAGCAGCTTCGGGTGCCAGTACTTC. Translation gives CASSFGCQYF.

The chain is built from TRBV7-9 and TRBJ1-4, with unresolved D. CDR1 is SEHNR, CDR2 FQNEAQ, per germline (reference sequence). The CDR3 length is 14 residues. Deletions cut 4 bases from V and 0 bases from J, with 6 bases between. The CDR3 loop is CASSSVATNEKLFF. CDR3 bases: TGTGCCAGCAGCTCTGTTGCAACTAATGAAAAACTGTTTTTT.

The rearrangement uses TRBV19 and TRBJ1-2, with 7 positions matching TRBD1. Unmatched junction bases numbered 9, after V lost 7 bases and J lost 7 bases. Germline V lookup: CDR1 LNHDA, CDR2 SQIVND (reference sequence). The CDR3 spans 13 residues. Written as DNA, the CDR3 is TGTGCCAGTATTGGACAGGCGACGAGTGGCTACACCTTC. Amino acid sequence: CASIGQATSGYTF.

The rearrangement uses TRBV5-1 and TRBJ2-3; TRBD1 might be the D (5 bases). The CDR3 contains 14 residues. With 5 bases removed from V and 2 bases from J, the gap between germline ends came to 12 bases. From germline, CDR1 is SGHRS and CDR2 YFSETQ. CDR3 loop: CASRFQGITDTQYF. The CDR3 DNA reads TGCGCCAGCAGGTTCCAGGGTATCACAGATACGCAGTATTTT. The complete variable domain, with remaining parts taken from reference TRBV5-1 and TRBJ2-3, reads KAGVTQTPRYLIKTRGQQVTLSCSPISGHRSVSWYQQTPGQGLQFLFEYFSETQRNKGNFPGRFSGRQFSNSRSEMNVSTLELGDSALYLCASRFQGITDTQYFGPGTRLTVL.

The J gene is TRBJ2-1, the V gene TRBV21-1; TRBD2 is the table's D call, not checked against the DNA. TRBV21-1 constitutes a pseudogene. The CDR3 covers 16 residues. The CDR3 sequence is CASSFGTSGTYNEQFF. Written as DNA, the CDR3 is TGTGCCAGCAGCTTTGGGACTAGCGGAACCTACAATGAGCAGTTCTTC.

The chain employs TRBV9 and TRBJ1-1, with a weak D call TRBD1 (6 bases). This CDR3 is 13 amino acids long. V was shortened by 3 bases and J by 5 bases, with 11 bases between the two germline ends. CDR1 SGDLS and CDR2 YYNGEE come from the germline V gene. The CDR3 loop reads CASSEGGGTEAFF. The CDR3 DNA reads TGTGCCAGCAGCGAAGGGGGGGGAACTGAAGCTTTCTTT.

The rearrangement joins TRBV6-1 to TRBJ2-4; 9 nucleotides agree with TRBD1. This CDR3 comprises 13 residues. Germline CDR1 MNHNS, CDR2 SASEGT. V was pared by 7 bases and J by 6 bases, with 4 bases of the junction left unmatched. CDR3 nucleotides: TGTGCCAGCACACCGGGACAGGGAAACATTCAGTACTTC. This translates into CASTPGQGNIQYF.